Each of the 5 T cell receptor beta chains below was sequenced from the same sample in a study of radiation and T cells in renal cell carcinoma (dated by TCRdb to 2018 to 2020). Library generation was performed with the immunoSEQ multiplex PCR assay. TCRdb took over this immuneACCESS table, retaining in-frame rearrangements with V and J assigned. Such tables are incomplete; in checked studies, under half of the missing clones stem from an unresolved V gene, and the remainder is unexplained. Here the sample has about 130,000 clones; about 88% occur a single time. Around 11% of the sample is in the top ten clones. This sample's time point label indicates: baseline pretreatment blood. The treatment or condition tag for this specimen amounts to: 15 Gy SBRT to primary tumor, nephrectomy 4 weeks later. The starting material was blood, obtained from a patient whose treatment included radiotherapy and nephrectomy. The receptors derive from a woman aged 45-65 years with renal cell carcinoma.

DNA for the CDR3: TGTGCCAGCAGCGACAGGGTTTCTGGGGCCAACGTCCTGACTTTC. This codes for CASSDRVSGANVLTF. This chain links TRBV6-6 with TRBJ2-6; 7 bases map to TRBD1. The CDR3 sequence is 15 residues long. Germline CDR1 reads MNHNY; CDR2 reads SVGAGI (reference sequence). J was trimmed by 1 base and V by 6 bases; bases with no gene match: 3.

The genes are TRBV7-8 and TRBJ1-1; possible D gene TRBD1, 6 bases. Looked up from germline, CDR1 is SGHVS and CDR2 is FQNEAQ. Trimming removed 5 bases at V and 2 bases at J, with 18 bases between. This CDR3 region has 16 residues. The CDR3 region is CASSLLTGGYNTEAFF. The CDR3 region has the DNA TGTGCCAGCAGCCTCCTCACGGGGGGCTATAACACTGAAGCTTTCTTT.

This clone was seen only a few times. The sample carries other DNA sequences with the same CDR3. The rearrangement joins TRBV7-9 to TRBJ1-6, with 9 nucleotides matching TRBD1. With 6 bases clipped from V and 3 bases from J, the junction kept 6 bases outside the gene matches. This CDR3 spans 16 amino acids. The germline V gene has CDR1 SEHNR and CDR2 FQNEAQ (reference sequence). The CDR3 nucleotides are TGTGCCAGCAGTTCGGGACAGGGTTTCTATAATTCACCCCTCCACTTT. Amino acid sequence: CASSSGQGFYNSPLHF. The full variable domain, rest sourced from reference TRBV7-9 and TRBJ1-6, is DTGVSQNPRHKITKRGQNVTFRCDPISEHNRLYWYRQTLGQGPEFLTYFQNEAQLEKSRLLSDRFSAERPKGSFSTLEIQRTEQGDSAMYLCASSSGQGFYNSPLHFGNGTRLTVT.

The chain carries TRBV5-1 and TRBJ2-1; tentative D call: TRBD1 (5 bases). V was pared by 0 bases and J by 3 bases, with 16 bases between. Germline CDR1 SGHRS, CDR2 YFSETQ. This CDR3 is built from 17 residues. The CDR3: CASSLGYGAGNYNEQFF. CDR3 in DNA: TGCGCCAGCAGCTTGGGGTATGGGGCAGGAAACTACAATGAGCAGTTCTTC.

DNA for the CDR3: TGTGCCAGCAGCCTCGAGACAGGAATAGGCTACACCTTC. Amino acids: CASSLETGIGYTF. This chain joins TRBV6-5 and TRBJ1-2; tentatively, D is TRBD1 (6 bases). The germline V gene has CDR1 MNHEY and CDR2 SVGAGI. V was cut by 6 bases and J by 8 bases, with 16 bases left in between. The CDR3 consists of 13 residues.